This T cell receptor (beta chain) derives from a study of human thymus T cells. The study used thymus tissue resected during corrective heart surgery. The CDR3 length is 16 residues. J lost 7 bases, V lost 3 bases, and 10 bases had no gene match. CDR1 and CDR2 from the germline V gene are MDHEN and SYDVKM. This clone was counted between two and nine times. Data came from immunoSEQ multiplex PCR; TCRdb stores just in-frame clones and leaves some out. This sample has some 130,000 clones, with about 94% found just once. Sequencing was done on a sample of thymus tissue. The chain recombines TRBV28 with TRBJ1-4; TRBD1 agrees at 8 bases. This TCR was sampled from a boy younger than two with a congenital heart defect but otherwise immunologically healthy. The CDR3 coding sequence is TGTGCCAGCAGTTTGAGGCAGGGGGCGGCTGGTGAAAAACTGTTTTTT. Residues: CASSLRQGAAGEKLFF.